This T cell receptor (beta chain) came from a study of CD8 T cells in ankylosing spondylitis. There are 12 residues in the CDR3. CDR1 SGHTA and CDR2 FQGNSA come from the germline V gene. V lost 6 bases and J 3 bases, leaving 9 bases between the germline ends. TCRdb re-derived calls from the 5' RACE reads in MiXCR, one entry per CDR3 protein. The repertoire has about 110,000 distinct CDR3 sequences, 20% to 30% of them found once; the top ten carry 10% to 15%. This clonotype was recorded at least ten times. The rearrangement uses TRBV7-2 and TRBJ2-7; D call uncertain. The clonotype comes from a male donor with ankylosing spondylitis. The sequenced material came from synovial fluid, either unsorted or a sorted T cell fraction (not recorded which). In nucleotides, the CDR3 is TGTGCCAGCAGGGCTGATAACTACGAGCAGTACTTC. Translation: CASRADNYEQYF.